Listed here are 13 T cell receptor beta chains from one sample, sequenced in a study of blood T cells in healthy people across ages. A sample-barcoded 5' primer and a J-beta primer mix were used in a second PCR of roughly 6 to 11 cycles. TCRdb re-called the 5' RACE reads through MiXCR, storing one row per CDR3 protein. The sample has almost 300,000 distinct CDR3 sequences, about 25% seen once. Sequencing was carried out using blood. Source of these receptors: a woman in her 70s in good health.

The table lists this clonotype with a count of one. The conserved phenylalanine or tryptophan normally closing the CDR3 is absent here, so this likely arose from a read error. The V and J genes are TRBV6-1 and TRBJ1-2, with TRBD1 as a possible D gene (6 bases). Trimming left V 10 bases short and J 5 bases short, with 23 bases between. Germline V gives CDR1 MNHNS, CDR2 SASEGT. This CDR3 has 15 residues. CDR3 loop: CANTKTSDSLYGYTL. Here the CDR3 DNA reads TGTGCCAACACCAAAACCTCGGACAGTCTTTATGGCTACACCTTA.

This chain uses TRBV9 with TRBJ2-1; D not resolved. V lost 4 bases to trimming and J lost 8 bases, with 13 bases between them. In germline, CDR1 is SGDLS, CDR2 YYNGEE. The CDR3 loop spans 13 amino acids. CDR3 DNA sequence: TGTGCCAGCAGCTCCCATATGTACGATGAGCAGTTCTTC. It specifies CASSSHMYDEQFF.

This clonotype turned up a few times. The genes are TRBV6-2 or TRBV6-3 and TRBJ2-1; D is undetermined. The CDR3 is 16 amino acids. Trimming took off 6 bases at V and 0 bases at J, with 15 bases between the two ends. The germline gives CDR1 MNHEY, CDR2 SVGEGT. The CDR3 DNA reads TGTGCCAGCAGGGCCGGGTTCCTAAGCTCCTACAATGAGCAGTTCTTC. Its translation is CASRAGFLSSYNEQFF.

V gene TRBV28 combines with J gene TRBJ2-5; no reliable D call. The J call is doubtful: the DNA matches TRBJ2-7 better. CDR1 is MDHEN and CDR2 is SYDVKM in the germline V gene. The CDR3 is 14 amino acids. CDR3 in amino acids: CASSSLKSPYEQYF. In DNA, the CDR3 is TGTGCCAGCAGTTCGTTAAAGAGCCCCTACGAGCAGTACTTC.

This chain uses TRBV7-8 with TRBJ2-2; unclear D gene. Germline V gene data show CDR1 as SGHVS and CDR2 as FQNEAQ. With 5 bases removed from V and 7 bases from J, the gap between germline ends came to 17 bases. This CDR3 is built from 15 residues. CDR3 protein: CASSATGPLGGELFF. In DNA, the CDR3 is TGTGCCAGCAGCGCCACCGGGCCTTTGGGCGGGGAGCTGTTTTTT. The complete variable domain, with remaining parts taken from reference TRBV7-8 and TRBJ2-2, reads GAGVSQSPRYKVAKRGQDVALRCDPISGHVSLFWYQQALGQGPEFLTYFQNEAQLDKSGLPSDRFFAERPEGSVSTLKIQRTQQEDSAVYLCASSATGPLGGELFFGEGSRLTVL.

This chain uses TRBV2 with TRBJ2-2; no clear D gene. The CDR3 is 13 residues long. V lost 4 bases to trimming and J lost 4 bases, with 7 bases between them. CDR1 SNHLY and CDR2 FYNNEI come from the germline V gene. Here the CDR3 DNA reads TGTGCCAGCAGTGGTACCACCACCGGGGAGCTGTTTTTT. It encodes CASSGTTTGELFF.

This clonotype was observed a handful of times. The rearrangement joins TRBV5-1 to TRBJ2-5; D ambiguous. CDR1 SGHRS and CDR2 YFSETQ come from the germline V gene. V lost 0 bases and J 5 bases, leaving 17 bases between the germline ends. The CDR3 is 16 residues long. CDR3 in DNA: TGCGCCAGCAGCTTGGCCTCAGCCGCTATAGTGGAGACCCAGTACTTC. It codes for CASSLASAAIVETQYF.

V usage is TRBV4-2 and J usage is TRBJ1-1; D ambiguous. The germline V and J ends were trimmed by 4 bases and 1 base, with 13 bases remaining between them. The CDR3 is 15 amino acids. Germline V gene lookup returns CDR1 LGHNA and CDR2 YNFKEQ. DNA of the CDR3: TGTGCCAGCAGCCCCATAGTGGGAGGGAACACTGAAGCTTTCTTT. Amino acids: CASSPIVGGNTEAFF.

The chain carries TRBV20-1 and TRBJ2-7; possible D gene TRBD2, 6 bases. The germline V gene has CDR1 DFQATT and CDR2 SNEGSKA (reference sequence). The CDR3 is made up of 15 amino acids. V was clipped by 0 bases and J by 0 bases, with 12 bases between them. The CDR3 region is CSARDLVGGSYEQYF. The CDR3 nucleotides read TGCAGTGCTAGAGATTTAGTCGGGGGCTCCTACGAGCAGTACTTC.

The gene calls are TRBV6-2 or TRBV6-3 and TRBJ2-1; D is unresolved. The J call may be wrong; the DNA end is better matched by TRBJ2-7. Germline values: CDR1 MNHEY, CDR2 SVGEGT. The CDR3 runs to 13 residues. The CDR3 loop reads CASQSAVENEQYF. The DNA of the CDR3 is TGTGCCAGCCAATCTGCCGTCGAAAACGAGCAGTACTTC.

This clonotype was found a few times. The junction shows a germline mismatch at one end, possibly a read error. The chain uses TRBV5-1 and TRBJ2-6, with TRBD1 identical over 8 bases. CDR1 is SGHRS, CDR2 YFSETQ, per germline. There are 17 residues in the CDR3. As DNA, the CDR3 is TGCGCCAGCAGCGCCGGGACAGGACCCTCTGGGGCCGACGTCCTGACTTTC. Translating it yields CASSAGTGPSGADVLTF. The whole variable domain, filled in from reference TRBV5-1 and TRBJ2-6, reads KAGVTQTPRYLIKTRGQQVTLSCSPISGHRSVSWYQQTPGQGLQFLFEYFSETQRNKGNFPGRFSGRQFSNSRSEMNVSTLELGDSALYLCASSAGTGPSGADVLTFGAGSRLTVL.

This clonotype was detected many times. The chain is built from TRBV29-1 and TRBJ2-5; D unresolved. The DNA matches TRBJ2-1 better at its end, which makes the J call doubtful. CDR3 length: 12 amino acids. Germline CDR1 SQVTM, CDR2 ANQGSEA. CDR3 DNA sequence: TGCAGCGTTGACAGGAAAGGTAATGAGCAGTTCTTC. Translating gives CSVDRKGNEQFF.

This clonotype appeared a few times. J is TRBJ2-1 and V is TRBV5-1, with a weak D call TRBD1 (6 bases). V was trimmed by 2 bases and J by 0 bases, leaving 21 bases between them. There are 19 residues in the CDR3. Germline CDR1 reads SGHRS; CDR2 reads YFSETQ. The DNA for the CDR3 is TGCGCCAGCAGCTTTGACAGGCCAGCCAGAACCAGCTCCTACAATGAGCAGTTCTTC. It translates to CASSFDRPARTSSYNEQFF.